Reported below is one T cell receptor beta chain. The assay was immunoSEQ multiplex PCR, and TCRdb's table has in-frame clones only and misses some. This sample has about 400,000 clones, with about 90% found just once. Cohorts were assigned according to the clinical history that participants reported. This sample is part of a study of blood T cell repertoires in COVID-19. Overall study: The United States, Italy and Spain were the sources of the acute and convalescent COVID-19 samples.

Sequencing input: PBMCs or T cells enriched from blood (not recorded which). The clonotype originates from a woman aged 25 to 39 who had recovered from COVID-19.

This chain's CDR3 is CASKEGDGRNTIYF. The CDR3 DNA sequence: TGCGCCAGCAAGGAGGGCGATGGTAGGAACACCATATATTTT. The chain joins TRBV5-1 to TRBJ1-3; D is uncertain. There are 14 residues in the CDR3. Germline V gene lookup returns CDR1 SGHRS and CDR2 YFSETQ. The V gene lost 6 bases and the J gene lost 7 bases, with 17 bases spanning the gap.